Listed below are T cell receptor beta chains from one sample, sequenced in a study of type 1 and type 2 diabetes patients. TCRdb redid the calling of the multiplex PCR reads with MiXCR, one entry per CDR3 protein. The sample includes fewer than 350,000 distinct CDR3 sequences, 40% to 50% seen only once; the top ten take roughly 13%. Sequenced: peripheral blood mononuclear cells (PBMCs). The receptors stem from a man in his late teens or twenties with type 2 diabetes. Each CDR3 is given with its conserved first and last residue. Fields, in order: D gene, V gene, clone size, J gene, CDR3 length, CDR3 DNA, CDR3 protein. A D gene is named only where the DNA matches it firmly. Only some rows state a clone size, as once, few, many or a class for expanded clones.

NA	TRBV10-3	few	TRBJ1-4	13	TGTGCCATCAGCCGGGGGGATAATGAAAAACTGTTTTTT	CAISRGDNEKLFF
NA	TRBV10-1	NA	TRBJ2-5	14	TGCGCCAGCAGTGGCAGGGGCCTTGGGGAGACCCAGTACTTC	CASSGRGLGETQYF
TRBD1	TRBV19	NA	TRBJ2-2	16	TGTGCCAGTAGGCCCACCGGGACAGGGGGCACCGGGGAGCTGTTTTTT	CASRPTGTGGTGELFF
TRBD2	TRBV7-2	NA	TRBJ2-5	14	TGTGCCAGCAGCCCAGCGGGGCTACAAGAGACCCAGTACTTC	CASSPAGLQETQYF
TRBD2	TRBV10-1	NA	TRBJ2-7	15	TGCGCCAGCAGTGAGTTTGGCGGGAGGGCCTACGAGCAGTACTTC	CASSEFGGRAYEQYF
TRBD2	TRBV15	NA	TRBJ2-3	15	TGTGCCACCAGCAGAGTAGTAGCGGGGGGGGATACGCAGTATTTT	CATSRVVAGGDTQYF
TRBD1	TRBV7-2	few	TRBJ1-2	12	TGTGCCAGCTCGAGACAGGGGTACGGCTACACCTTC	CASSRQGYGYTF
NA	TRBV12-3/TRBV12-4	NA	TRBJ2-1	13	TGTGCCAGCAGTCCTTTTTCAACCGGTGAGCAGTTCTTC	CASSPFSTGEQFF
NA	TRBV7-8	NA	TRBJ1-2	14	TGTGCCAGCAGCTTATCGACGCCGGCCCATGGCTACACCTTC	CASSLSTPAHGYTF
NA	TRBV10-2	few	TRBJ1-2	14	TGCGCCAGCAGTGTAACAGACCTCCTGGTTGGCTACACCTTC	CASSVTDLLVGYTF
NA	TRBV5-5	NA	TRBJ1-2	16	TGTGCCAGCAGCTTGGCCGTTCGTCGAGACTACTATGGCTACACCTTC	CASSLAVRRDYYGYTF
NA	TRBV19	many	TRBJ1-1	16	TGTGCCAGTAGTCCGGGACGGTCGAACATGAACACTGAAGCTTTCTTT	CASSPGRSNMNTEAFF
NA	TRBV2	many	TRBJ1-1	13	TGTGCCAGCAGTGAGACAGTGAACACTGAAGCTTTCTTT	CASSETVNTEAFF
NA	TRBV6-1	NA	TRBJ2-7	12	TGTGCCAGCAGTTACCCCACTGACGAGCAGTACTTC	CASSYPTDEQYF
NA	TRBV7-2	few	TRBJ2-3	17	TGTGCCAGCGTCCCGGACCCCCCAGGGGTCAGGGCGGATACGCAGTATTTT	CASVPDPPGVRADTQYF
NA	TRBV5-1	NA	TRBJ1-1	15	TGCGCCAGCAGCTTGGTGGGTTTGGTGGGCGCTGAAGCTTTCTTT	CASSLVGLVGAEAFF
NA	TRBV25-1	many	TRBJ1-1	14	TGTGCCAGCAGTGACCAACAAGGTTGGGGTGAAGCTTTCTTT	CASSDQQGWGEAFF
NA	TRBV9	NA	TRBJ1-2	13	TGTGCCAGCAGCGTAGATGGCATAGGTGGCTACACCTTC	CASSVDGIGGYTF
TRBD2	TRBV27	few	TRBJ2-3	17	TGTGCCAGCAGTTTGCTCCCGGGACTAGCGGGGTTAGATACGCAGTATTTT	CASSLLPGLAGLDTQYF
TRBD1	TRBV7-2	few	TRBJ1-1	15	TGTGCCAGCAGCTTTACAGGGGGCGGGAACACTGAAGCTTTCTTT	CASSFTGGGNTEAFF
NA	TRBV10-3	NA	TRBJ1-4	13	TGTGCCACCAAGGAGGCGGGGCAGGAAAAACTGTTTTTT	CATKEAGQEKLFF
TRBD1	TRBV2	NA	TRBJ2-7	13	TGTGCCACGGAGACAGGGAATTCCCACGTGCAGTACTTC	CATETGNSHVQYF
TRBD1	TRBV28	few	TRBJ1-6	16	TGTGCCAGCAGTTTAGTGGTTGGGACAGGGGGTTCACCCCTCCACTTT	CASSLVVGTGGSPLHF
TRBD1	TRBV10-1	few	TRBJ2-2	14	TGCGCCAGCAGCCGACAGGGTAATTCCGGGGAGCTGTTTTTT	CASSRQGNSGELFF
NA	TRBV30	NA	TRBJ1-2	13	TGTGCCTGGTGGAAACTACCTAACTATGGCTACACCTTC	CAWWKLPNYGYTF
NA	TRBV19	once	TRBJ2-5	15	TGTGCCAGTAGTATAGGGGAACAGGGACAAGAGACCCAGTACTTC	CASSIGEQGQETQYF
NA	TRBV28	NA	TRBJ1-4	16	TGTGCCAGCAGCCCGGGACAAAGTGCAACTAATGAAAAACTGTTTTTT	CASSPGQSATNEKLFF